Listed here are 30 T cell receptor beta chains from one sample, sequenced in a study of T cell repertoires in cytomegalovirus infection. TCRdb independently ran MiXCR on the reads; one entry per CDR3 protein. The data hold some 180,000 distinct CDR3 sequences, with roughly a sixth observed a single time. What was sequenced was CD8+ T cells from PBMCs. Receptor source: a human donor in good health (CMV status not recorded). Some clones in this sample may be carry-over from other donors' samples.

This clonotype was counted only a few times. The rearrangement uses TRBV7-9 and TRBJ2-7, with D perhaps matching TRBD1 or TRBD2 (6 bases each). CDR1 SEHNR and CDR2 FQNEAQ come from the germline V gene (reference sequence). V lost 9 bases, J lost 0 bases, and 12 bases lay in between. There are 13 residues in the CDR3. The chain's CDR3 is CASEGGSSYEQYF. The CDR3 region has the DNA TGTGCCAGTGAGGGGGGAAGCTCCTACGAGCAGTACTTC.

The chain employs TRBV6-2 or TRBV6-3 and TRBJ2-7; 7 nucleotides agree with TRBD1. This CDR3 is 15 amino acids long. V trimming: 6 bases; J trimming: 4 bases; junction bases outside the gene matches: 12. Germline CDR1 reads MNHEY; CDR2 reads SVGEGT. CDR3 sequence reads: CASRAKPGQRYEQYF. The DNA of the CDR3 is TGTGCCAGCAGAGCGAAACCGGGACAGAGATACGAGCAGTACTTC.

J is TRBJ1-1 and V is TRBV12-3 or TRBV12-4; 7 bases are shared with TRBD1. The CDR3 runs 16 residues. With V trimmed by 2 bases and J by 5 bases, 11 bases remained unmatched. The chain's CDR3 is CASSLSGFGRGTEAFF. CDR3 in DNA: TGTGCCAGCAGTTTATCCGGTTTTGGCAGGGGGACTGAAGCTTTCTTT.

This clonotype was observed a handful of times. The chain has TRBV12-5 and TRBJ1-4; D might be TRBD1 (5 bases). Per the germline V gene, CDR1 is LGHNT and CDR2 is FRNRAP. The CDR3 consists of 14 residues. Trimming pared 7 bases from V and 8 bases from J, leaving 17 bases between. This CDR3 is CASVQGAGTEKLFF. The CDR3 region has the DNA TGTGCTAGTGTCCAAGGTGCAGGGACGGAAAAACTGTTTTTT.

This clonotype came up a few times. The CDR3 DNA follows: TGTGCCAGCAGCTCCCTGGACGGGGAAGGACCTTCCTACGAGCAGTACTTC. This translates into CASSSLDGEGPSYEQYF. The rearrangement uses TRBV7-9 and TRBJ2-7; D perhaps matches TRBD2 (5 bases). V lost 4 bases and J lost 1, with 20 bases in between. Germline-derived CDR1 and CDR2 are SEHNR and FQNEAQ (reference sequence). This CDR3 has 17 residues.

This clonotype has more than one count but fewer than ten. The chain couples TRBV27 to TRBJ2-3; TRBD1 matches at 8 bases. The CDR3 totals 16 residues. Germline assignment: CDR1 MNHEY and CDR2 SMNVEV (reference sequence). V was pared by 5 bases and J by 0 bases, with 7 bases of the junction left unmatched. The CDR3 DNA reads TGTGCCAGCAGTAGACTGACAGGGGCTAGCACAGATACGCAGTATTTT. Encoded protein: CASSRLTGASTDTQYF.

The V gene is TRBV7-2, the J gene TRBJ1-5; D is possibly TRBD1 (5 bases). The V end was cut by 3 bases, the J end by 6 bases, with 9 bases between. CDR3 length: 13 residues. Germline CDR1 is SGHTA and CDR2 is FQGNSA. The CDR3 coding sequence is TGTGCCAGCAGCTTTGGAGGGGTTCAGCCCCAGCATTTT. Translation: CASSFGGVQPQHF.

This clonotype was detected a few times. J is TRBJ2-5 and V is TRBV25-1, with 8 bases that match TRBD1. There are 16 residues in the CDR3. V shed 7 bases and J 4 bases; nucleotides not matched to a gene: 14. Germline V gene lookup returns CDR1 MGHDK and CDR2 SYGVNS. As DNA, the CDR3 is TGTGCCAGCACCGGACAGGGAACGGTAGCCGGAGAGACCCAGTACTTC. Translated: CASTGQGTVAGETQYF.

This clonotype was detected only once. This rearrangement joins TRBV6-2 or TRBV6-3 to TRBJ1-5; 8 bases align to TRBD1. The V gene's germline CDR1 is MNHEY and CDR2 SVGEGT. The ends lost 6 bases at V and 0 bases at J; junction bases unmatched: 10. This CDR3 has 17 amino acids. The CDR3 DNA reads as TGTGCCAGCAGGCCATGGACAGGGCTTTTTAGCAATCAGCCCCAGCATTTT. This sequence encodes CASRPWTGLFSNQPQHF.

This chain uses TRBV29-1 with TRBJ2-1; 8 nucleotides agree with TRBD2. The length of the CDR3 is 15 residues. V shed 6 bases, J shed 0 bases, and the junction held 7 bases outside the gene matches. Germline values: CDR1 SQVTM, CDR2 ANQGSEA. The CDR3 protein is CSVELAGSSYNEQFF. DNA for the CDR3: TGCAGCGTCGAATTAGCGGGGAGCTCCTACAATGAGCAGTTCTTC.

This chain joins TRBV7-2 and TRBJ1-1, with D possibly being TRBD1 (5 bases). The CDR3 has 14 amino acids. V dropped 2 bases and J dropped 3 bases, with 10 bases sitting between them. Per germline, CDR1 SGHTA and CDR2 FQGNSA. The CDR3 sequence: CASSLIGAHTEAFF. In nucleotides, the CDR3 is TGTGCCAGCAGCTTAATTGGGGCGCACACTGAAGCTTTCTTT.

This clonotype was picked up a small number of times. The chain uses TRBV27 and TRBJ2-1; no reliable D call. Germline lookup yields CDR1 MNHEY and CDR2 SMNVEV (reference sequence). The CDR3 covers 11 residues. V lost 7 bases, J lost 9 bases, and 10 bases lay in between. The CDR3 loop reads CASILYGEQFF. The CDR3 coding sequence is TGTGCCAGCATCCTCTATGGTGAGCAGTTCTTC.

The chain links TRBV20-1 to TRBJ2-7; D possibly corresponds to TRBD1 (5 bases). Deletions cut 2 bases from V and 0 bases from J, with 17 bases between. CDR3 length: 16 residues. Germline V gives CDR1 DFQATT, CDR2 SNEGSKA (reference sequence). For the CDR3, the DNA is TGCAGTGCTAGAAGGGGTGGTGATAGGCCCTCCTACGAGCAGTACTTC. Translated, it gives CSARRGGDRPSYEQYF.

V gene TRBV6-1 combines with J gene TRBJ2-7, with 14 nucleotides matching TRBD2. The germline CDR1 and CDR2 sequences are MNHNS and SASEGT. J lost 4 bases, V lost 1 base, and 3 bases had no gene match. The CDR3 has 16 amino acids. CDR3 nucleotides: TGTGCCAGCAGTGAAGGGACTAGCGGGGGGCCTTACGAGCAGTACTTC. Protein: CASSEGTSGGPYEQYF.

The chain recombines TRBV7-9 with TRBJ1-4; D remains unclear. Germline CDR1 is SEHNR and CDR2 is FQNEAQ (reference sequence). V was trimmed by 1 base and J by 0 bases, leaving 6 bases between them. The CDR3 covers 15 residues. CDR3 bases: TGTGCCAGCAGCTTAGGTTGGGCAACTAATGAAAAACTGTTTTTT. Translating gives CASSLGWATNEKLFF.

This clonotype was seen a handful of times. The V call is TRBV7-2, the J call TRBJ2-7, with D perhaps matching TRBD1 (6 bases). CDR1 and CDR2 (germline): SGHTA, FQGNSA. The CDR3 is 14 residues long. Trimming took 8 bases from V and 4 from J, leaving 18 bases between them. The CDR3 loop reads CASLNPDRRYEQYF. CDR3 nucleotides: TGTGCCAGCCTCAACCCGGACAGACGTTACGAGCAGTACTTC.

The chain joins TRBV7-9 to TRBJ2-7; TRBD1 aligns across 8 bases. The germline V gene encodes CDR1 SEHNR and CDR2 FQNEAQ (reference sequence). Trimming took 3 bases from V and 4 from J; bases not matched to a gene: 11. The length of the CDR3 is 16 residues. The CDR3 sequence: CASSLLGQGERYEQYF. For the CDR3, the DNA is TGTGCCAGCAGCTTGCTCGGACAGGGCGAAAGGTACGAGCAGTACTTC.

The V call is TRBV29-1, the J call TRBJ2-1; D is perhaps TRBD1 (6 bases). The V gene lost 0 bases and the J gene lost 5 bases, with 11 bases spanning the gap. The V gene's germline CDR1 is SQVTM and CDR2 ANQGSEA. The CDR3 covers 14 residues. The CDR3: CSVEETGPDNEQFF. The DNA for the CDR3 is TGCAGCGTTGAAGAGACAGGACCGGACAATGAGCAGTTCTTC.

This chain uses TRBV7-8 with TRBJ1-2; possibly TRBD1 for D (5 bases). The CDR3 is 14 residues long. Trimming took off 6 bases at V and 7 bases at J, with 18 bases between the two ends. Germline CDR1 is SGHVS and CDR2 is FQNEAQ. CDR3 nucleotide sequence: TGTGCCAGCAGTCGACGGGGGGGAATCGGTGGCTACACCTTC. Translation: CASSRRGGIGGYTF.

The rearrangement joins TRBV2 to TRBJ1-5; 7 bases map to TRBD1. The trim removed 3 bases at V and 0 bases at J, leaving 5 bases unmatched. The CDR3 runs to 16 residues. Germline V gene lookup returns CDR1 SNHLY and CDR2 FYNNEI. The CDR3 spells CASSEGQTDSNQPQHF. The CDR3 nucleotides read TGTGCCAGCAGTGAGGGACAGACCGATAGCAATCAGCCCCAGCATTTT. The complete variable domain, with remaining parts taken from reference TRBV2 and TRBJ1-5, reads EPEVTQTPSHQVTQMGQEVILRCVPISNHLYFYWYRQILGQKVEFLVSFYNNEISEKSEIFDDQFSVERPDGSNFTLKIRSTKLEDSAMYFCASSEGQTDSNQPQHFGDGTRLSIL.

The chain carries TRBV7-2 and TRBJ1-2; tentative D call: TRBD1 (5 bases). V was cut by 2 bases and J by 6 bases, with 10 bases left in between. The germline CDR1 and CDR2 sequences are SGHTA and FQGNSA. The CDR3 runs 13 residues. CDR3 sequence: CASSLTRANGYTF. The CDR3 bases are TGTGCCAGCAGCTTAACCAGGGCAAATGGCTACACCTTC.

The chain employs TRBV12-3 or TRBV12-4 and TRBJ2-7; D is possibly TRBD1 (6 bases). The CDR3 contains 14 residues. Trimming took 3 bases from V and 3 from J, leaving 12 bases between them. CDR3 sequence (DNA): TGTGCCAGCAGTTTCGGACAGCCTGACTACGAGCAGTACTTC. It specifies CASSFGQPDYEQYF.

The J gene is TRBJ2-7, the V gene TRBV7-9; D gene uncertain. Germline V gene lookup returns CDR1 SEHNR and CDR2 FQNEAQ (reference sequence). V lost 0 bases to trimming and J lost 6 bases, with 9 bases between them. The CDR3 has 13 residues. The CDR3 DNA is TGTGCCAGCAGCTTAGCGTCCCAGGCCGAGCAGTACTTC. As protein: CASSLASQAEQYF.

This clonotype has just a few counts. The rearrangement links TRBV11-3 to TRBJ2-6; 8 positions match TRBD1. The CDR3 length is 17 residues. The V gene end was trimmed by 4 bases and the J gene end by 0 bases; junction bases not matched to a gene: 5. Germline V gene data show CDR1 as SGHNT and CDR2 as YENEEA. DNA of the CDR3: TGTGCCAGCAGCTCGAGGGACAGGTCCTCTGGGGCCAACGTCCTGACTTTC. As protein: CASSSRDRSSGANVLTF.

This clonotype came up a few times. The chain employs TRBV27 and TRBJ1-2, with 10 bases lining up with TRBD1. Per the germline V gene, CDR1 is MNHEY and CDR2 is SMNVEV (reference sequence). The CDR3 runs 13 residues. Trimming cost V 6 bases and J 8 bases; bases outside gene matches: 6. In DNA, the CDR3 is TGTGCCAGCAGCCGCGGGACAGGGGTCGGCTACACCTTC. It encodes CASSRGTGVGYTF.

This clonotype was seen a handful of times. The genes are TRBV7-9 and TRBJ2-2; D is unresolved. Germline-derived CDR1 and CDR2 are SEHNR and FQNEAQ (reference sequence). Trimming pared 0 bases from V and 4 bases from J, leaving 12 bases between. This CDR3 region has 16 residues. CDR3 nucleotide sequence: TGTGCCAGCAGCTTAGCGGGCACCCCATCCACCGGGGAGCTGTTTTTT. Its protein is CASSLAGTPSTGELFF.

This clonotype was found a few times. A read error may produce the germline difference seen at one junction end. The chain joins TRBV28 to TRBJ2-5, with D tentatively TRBD2 (5 bases). The CDR3 is 15 residues long. Germline V gives CDR1 MDHEN, CDR2 SYDVKM. Here the CDR3 reads CASSLTGGSRETQYF. The CDR3 nucleotides are TGTGCCAGTAGTTTAACCGGAGGCAGTCGAGAGACCCAGTACTTC.

This clonotype has more than one count but fewer than ten. The V gene is TRBV7-2, the J gene TRBJ2-3, with D tentatively TRBD1 or TRBD2 (6 bases each). Looked up from germline, CDR1 is SGHTA and CDR2 is FQGNSA. The CDR3 has 15 amino acids. V lost 5 bases and J 0 bases, leaving 12 bases between the germline ends. The CDR3 loop is CASSPKGGSTDTQYF. DNA for the CDR3: TGTGCCAGCAGCCCCAAGGGGGGTAGCACAGATACGCAGTATTTT. Complete variable domain (other parts from reference TRBV7-2 and TRBJ2-3): GAGVSQSPSNKVTEKGKDVELRCDPISGHTALYWYRQSLGQGLEFLIYFQGNSAPDKSGLPSDRFSAERTGGSVSTLTIQRTQQEDSAVYLCASSPKGGSTDTQYFGPGTRLTVL.

This chain joins TRBV24-1 and TRBJ1-6, with D perhaps matching TRBD1 (5 bases). The CDR3 consists of 16 residues. Per germline, CDR1 KGHDR and CDR2 SFDVKD. The V end was cut by 8 bases, the J end by 7 bases, with 20 bases between. This CDR3 reads CATINPQGARNSPLHF. Here the CDR3 DNA reads TGTGCCACCATTAATCCCCAGGGAGCGCGGAATTCACCCCTCCACTTT.

This clonotype was seen a handful of times. V usage is TRBV15 and J usage is TRBJ1-5; D not certain. The CDR3 totals 16 residues. Germline loops: CDR1 LNHNV, CDR2 YYDKDF (reference sequence). V shed 5 bases and J shed 1 base, with 15 bases lying between them. CDR3 DNA sequence: TGTGCCACCAGCTACCCCGGAGAAGGGAGCAATCAGCCCCAGCATTTT. Its protein is CATSYPGEGSNQPQHF.